This T cell receptor (beta chain) emerged from a study of cytomegalovirus exposure and HLA in healthy donors. Worth noting for this clone: Its specificity is not known.

General study results and limits: In terms of immune exposure information, only CMV serostatus was available.

Samples came from healthy bone marrow donors. PCR involved 60 Vbeta and 13 Jbeta primers. Sequencing used immunoSEQ multiplex PCR; TCRdb keeps in-frame clones, though not all of them. The sample table includes more than 95,000 clones. The sequenced sample consisted of PBMCs. This sequence originates from a man aged 25 to 45 in good health and CMV-seronegative.

The CDR3 coding sequence is TGTGCCAGCAGCCAAGGGATTCAGGGTAGCACAGATACGCAGTATTTT. Translating it yields CASSQGIQGSTDTQYF. This chain joins TRBV14 and TRBJ2-3, with a weak D call TRBD1 (5 bases). Germline V gene lookup returns CDR1 SGHDN and CDR2 FVKESK. This CDR3 spans 16 amino acids. The V and J ends lost 1 base and 0 bases respectively, with 11 bases between them.